This entry describes one T cell receptor (beta chain). The sample is drawn from a study of blood T cell repertoires in COVID-19. The wider study: The analysed material was cDNA or gDNA that came from T cells, B-cell-depleted T cells, or PBMCs.

Germline CDR1 DFQATT, CDR2 SNEGSKA (reference sequence). The CDR3 spans 14 residues. J gave up 7 bases and V 3 bases, and 8 bases lay outside the gene matches. Clones were sequenced by immunoSEQ multiplex PCR, and TCRdb holds only the in-frame ones, with some missing. The sample lists about 430,000 clones, about 88% occurring once. The sequencing sample was made of PBMCs or T cells enriched from blood (not recorded which). The rearrangement uses TRBV20-1 and TRBJ2-1; TRBD1 matches at 8 bases. The origin of this receptor is a young woman who had been exposed to COVID-19. CDR3 DNA sequence: TGCAGTGCTAGTCGTCCGGACAGGGTTAATGAGCAGTTCTTC. Protein: CSASRPDRVNEQFF.